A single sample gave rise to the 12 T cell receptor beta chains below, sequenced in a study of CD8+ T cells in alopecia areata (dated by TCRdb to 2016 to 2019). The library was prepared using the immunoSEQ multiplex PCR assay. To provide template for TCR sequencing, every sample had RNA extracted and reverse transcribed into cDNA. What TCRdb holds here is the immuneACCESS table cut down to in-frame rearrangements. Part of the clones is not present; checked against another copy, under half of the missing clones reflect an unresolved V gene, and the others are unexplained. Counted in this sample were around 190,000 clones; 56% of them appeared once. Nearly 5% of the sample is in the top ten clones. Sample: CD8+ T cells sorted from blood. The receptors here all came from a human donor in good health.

The CDR3 nucleotides are TGCAGCGTTGAATACCCAAACCAGGGTCCCCACGAGCAGTACTTC. Translated, it gives CSVEYPNQGPHEQYF. The genes are TRBV29-1 and TRBJ2-7; possibly TRBD1 for D (5 bases). This CDR3 has 15 amino acids. Between the trimmed V and J ends, which lost 2 bases and 5 bases, there was a span of 19 bases. The germline V gene encodes CDR1 SQVTM and CDR2 ANQGSEA.

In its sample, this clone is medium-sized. The CDR3 DNA is TGTGCCAGCAGCCAAGATAGGAGGACTGAAGCTTTCTTT. Translation gives CASSQDRRTEAFF. V is TRBV4-2 and J is TRBJ1-1; D gene unclear. Per germline, CDR1 LGHNA and CDR2 YNFKEQ. Trimming pared 0 bases from V and 5 bases from J, leaving 7 bases between. The CDR3 is 13 residues long.

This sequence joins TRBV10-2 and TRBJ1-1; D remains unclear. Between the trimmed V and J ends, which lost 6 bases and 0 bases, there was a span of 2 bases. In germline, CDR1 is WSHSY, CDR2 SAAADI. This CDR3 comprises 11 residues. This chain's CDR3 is CASSLNTEAFF. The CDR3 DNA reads TGCGCCAGCAGCCTGAACACTGAAGCTTTCTTT.

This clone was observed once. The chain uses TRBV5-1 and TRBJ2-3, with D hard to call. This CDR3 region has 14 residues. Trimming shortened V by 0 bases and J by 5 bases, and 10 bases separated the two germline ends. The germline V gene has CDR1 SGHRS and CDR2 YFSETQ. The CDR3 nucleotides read TGCGCCAGCAGCTTGGTCGTAGGGCGAGATACGCAGTATTTT. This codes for CASSLVVGRDTQYF.

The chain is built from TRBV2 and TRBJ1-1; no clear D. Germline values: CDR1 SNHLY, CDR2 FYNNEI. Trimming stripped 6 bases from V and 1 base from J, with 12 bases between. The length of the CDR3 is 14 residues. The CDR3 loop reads CASSPRSENTEAFF. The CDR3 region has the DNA TGTGCCAGCAGCCCCAGGAGTGAGAACACTGAAGCTTTCTTT.

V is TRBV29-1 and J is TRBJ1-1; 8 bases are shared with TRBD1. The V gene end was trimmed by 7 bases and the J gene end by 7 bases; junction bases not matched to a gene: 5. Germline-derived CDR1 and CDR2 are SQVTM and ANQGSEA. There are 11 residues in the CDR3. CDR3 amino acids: CSGGTGSEAFF. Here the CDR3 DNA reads TGCAGCGGTGGGACAGGAAGTGAAGCTTTCTTT.

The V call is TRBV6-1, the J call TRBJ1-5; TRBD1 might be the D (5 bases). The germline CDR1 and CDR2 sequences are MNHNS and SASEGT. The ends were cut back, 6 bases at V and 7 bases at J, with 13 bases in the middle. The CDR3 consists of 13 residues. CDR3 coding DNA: TGTGCCAGCAGAGGGTTGGGGGTGCAGCCCCAGCATTTT. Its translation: CASRGLGVQPQHF.

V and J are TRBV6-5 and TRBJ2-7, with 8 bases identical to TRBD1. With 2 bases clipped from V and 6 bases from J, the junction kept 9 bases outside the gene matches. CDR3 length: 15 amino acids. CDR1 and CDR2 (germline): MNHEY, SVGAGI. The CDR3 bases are TGTGCCAGCAGTTACGGGGGGCAGGGGGCCTCCGAGCAGTACTTC. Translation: CASSYGGQGASEQYF.

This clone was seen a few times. CDR3 in amino acids: CASSLASKTQYF. CDR3 DNA: TGTGCCAGCAGCTTAGCGAGCAAGACCCAGTACTTC. This chain joins TRBV7-9 and TRBJ2-5; no clear D gene. In germline, CDR1 is SEHNR, CDR2 FQNEAQ (reference sequence). V lost 0 bases to trimming and J lost 6 bases, with 5 bases between them. The CDR3 length is 12 residues. Full variable domain (remainder filled in from reference TRBV7-9 and TRBJ2-5): DTGVSQNPRHKITKRGQNVTFRCDPISEHNRLYWYRQTLGQGPEFLTYFQNEAQLEKSRLLSDRFSAERPKGSFSTLEIQRTEQGDSAMYLCASSLASKTQYFGPGTRLLVL.

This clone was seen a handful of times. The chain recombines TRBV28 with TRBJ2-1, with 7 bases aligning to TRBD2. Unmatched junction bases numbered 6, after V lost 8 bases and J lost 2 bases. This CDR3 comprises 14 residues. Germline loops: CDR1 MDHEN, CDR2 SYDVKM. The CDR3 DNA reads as TGTGCCAGCCTCGGACTAGAGACCTACAATGAGCAGTTCTTC. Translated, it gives CASLGLETYNEQFF. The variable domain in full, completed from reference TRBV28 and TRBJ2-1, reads DVKVTQSSRYLVKRTGEKVFLECVQDMDHENMFWYRQDPGLGLRLIYFSYDVKMKEKGDIPEGYSVSREKKERFSLILESASTNQTSMYLCASLGLETYNEQFFGPGTRLTVL.

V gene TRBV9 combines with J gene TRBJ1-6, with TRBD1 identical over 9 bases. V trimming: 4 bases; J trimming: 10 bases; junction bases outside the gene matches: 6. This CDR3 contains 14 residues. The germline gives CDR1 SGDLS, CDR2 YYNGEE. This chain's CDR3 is CASSSGTGRSPLHF. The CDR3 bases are TGTGCCAGCAGCTCCGGGACAGGGAGGTCACCCCTCCACTTT.

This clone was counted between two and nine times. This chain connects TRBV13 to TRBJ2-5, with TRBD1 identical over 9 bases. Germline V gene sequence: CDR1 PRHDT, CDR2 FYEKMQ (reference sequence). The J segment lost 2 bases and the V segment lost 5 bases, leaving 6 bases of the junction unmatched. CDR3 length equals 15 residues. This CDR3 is CASSPRDREQETQYF. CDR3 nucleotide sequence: TGTGCCAGCAGCCCCCGGGACAGGGAACAAGAGACCCAGTACTTC. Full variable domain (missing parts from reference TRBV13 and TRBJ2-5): AAGVIQSPRHLIKEKRETATLKCYPIPRHDTVYWYQQGPGQDPQFLISFYEKMQSDKGSIPDRFSAQQFSDYHSELNMSSLELGDSALYFCASSPRDREQETQYFGPGTRLLVL.